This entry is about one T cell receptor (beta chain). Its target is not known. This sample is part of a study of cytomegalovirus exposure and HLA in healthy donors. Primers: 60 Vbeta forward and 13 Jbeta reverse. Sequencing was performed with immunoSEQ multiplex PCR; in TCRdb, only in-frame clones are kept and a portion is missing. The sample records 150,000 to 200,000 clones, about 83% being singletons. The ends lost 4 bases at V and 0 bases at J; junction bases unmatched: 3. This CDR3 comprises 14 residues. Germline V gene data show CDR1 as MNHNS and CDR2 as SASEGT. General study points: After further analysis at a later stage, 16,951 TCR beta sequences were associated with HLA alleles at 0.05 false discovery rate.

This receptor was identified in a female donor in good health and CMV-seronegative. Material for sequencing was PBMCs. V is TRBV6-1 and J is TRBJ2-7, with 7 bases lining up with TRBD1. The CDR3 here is CASSGQGSSYEQYF. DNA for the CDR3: TGTGCCAGCAGTGGACAGGGAAGCTCCTACGAGCAGTACTTC.